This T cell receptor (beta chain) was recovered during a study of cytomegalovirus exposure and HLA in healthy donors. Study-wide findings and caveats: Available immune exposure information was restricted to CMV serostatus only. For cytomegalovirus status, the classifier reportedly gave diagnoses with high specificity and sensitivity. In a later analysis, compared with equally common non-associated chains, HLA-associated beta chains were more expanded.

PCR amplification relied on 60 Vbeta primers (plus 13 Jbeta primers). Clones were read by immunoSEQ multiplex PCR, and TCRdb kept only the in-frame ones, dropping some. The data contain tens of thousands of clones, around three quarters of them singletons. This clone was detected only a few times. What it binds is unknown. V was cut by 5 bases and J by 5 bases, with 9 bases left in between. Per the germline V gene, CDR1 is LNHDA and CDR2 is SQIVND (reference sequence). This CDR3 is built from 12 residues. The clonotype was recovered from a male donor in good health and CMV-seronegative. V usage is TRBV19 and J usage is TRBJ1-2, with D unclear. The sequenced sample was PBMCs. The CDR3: CASSAGPYGYTF. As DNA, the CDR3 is TGTGCCAGTAGTGCTGGGCCATATGGCTACACCTTC.